The 18 T cell receptor beta chains presented below share a single source sample, sequenced in a study of HIV-infected children after antiretroviral therapy interruption (dated 2019 in TCRdb). The meaning of the sample's treatment or condition label: PENTA 11 planned treatment interruption arm or continuous ART arm. The library relied on 3' RACE. Sequencing used an Illumina MiSeq. To correct PCR amplification bias, TCR libraries were generated from RNA with a 3' RACE protocol that used unique molecular identifiers. TCRdb reprocessed the public reads (quality trimming at Q25 with fastp, clone calling with MiXCR) and kept in-frame beta chains. Records with the same CDR3 protein are collapsed into one entry carrying the most frequent genes and DNA. The sample yields about 89,000 distinct CDR3 sequences; about 7.2% were counted once. The ten largest clones represent 0.9% to 1.4% of the sample. This sample comprised CD45RA+ CD4+ T cells from PBMCs, pooled from several time points, obtained from a donor given antiretroviral therapy, either interrupted or continuous. The sample's cell subset or site label, decoded: naive CD4+ CD45RA+ CD45RO- T cells. These receptors were collected from a pool of human donors with HIV.

This clonotype was observed at least ten times. The V call is TRBV20-1, the J call TRBJ2-5; 10 nucleotides line up with TRBD1. Germline CDR1 is DFQATT and CDR2 is SNEGSKA (reference sequence). The CDR3 sequence is 15 residues long. The CDR3 coding sequence is TGCAGCCATCGATTGGGGACAGGGGACCAAGAGACCCAGTACTTC. Protein product: CSHRLGTGDQETQYF.

Many counts were recorded for this clonotype. DNA for the CDR3: TGCGCCAGCAGCTTGTCGGGTTCAGCGACCGGGGAGCTGTTTTTT. This gives the protein CASSLSGSATGELFF. This chain uses TRBV5-1 with TRBJ2-2, with D unclear. Trimming pared 1 base from V and 5 bases from J, leaving 12 bases between. Per the germline V gene, CDR1 is SGHRS and CDR2 is YFSETQ. This CDR3 is built from 15 residues.

This clonotype was counted ten times or more. V gene TRBV3-1 combines with J gene TRBJ1-2, with 11 bases fitting TRBD1. The V gene end was trimmed by 4 bases and the J gene end by 5 bases; junction bases not matched to a gene: 9. Germline-derived CDR1 and CDR2 are LGHDT and YNNKEL (reference sequence). There are 16 residues in the CDR3. The CDR3 nucleotides are TGTGCCAGCAGCCTCAGGACAGGGGGCAGCCCATATGGCTACACCTTC. Amino acids: CASSLRTGGSPYGYTF.

This clonotype was recorded at least ten times. The chain's CDR3 is CSASSRESYSNQPQHF. CDR3 DNA: TGCAGTGCTAGTAGCAGGGAGAGTTATAGCAATCAGCCCCAGCATTTT. The chain is built from TRBV20-1 and TRBJ1-5; a weak D match, TRBD1 (5 bases). Germline V lookup: CDR1 DFQATT, CDR2 SNEGSKA (reference sequence). The V end was cut by 3 bases, the J end by 0 bases, with 15 bases between. There are 16 residues in the CDR3.

This chain uses TRBV30 with TRBJ1-1; D ambiguous. V was clipped by 1 base and J by 4 bases, with 10 bases between them. From germline, CDR1 is GTSNPN and CDR2 SVGIG (reference sequence). The CDR3 consists of 13 residues. CDR3 sequence reads: CAWSASWITEAFF. CDR3 nucleotide sequence: TGTGCCTGGAGTGCCTCCTGGATCACTGAAGCTTTCTTT.

The chain couples TRBV2 to TRBJ1-1; 9 bases are shared with TRBD1. V dropped 6 bases and J dropped 2; count of bases not matched to a gene: 4. This CDR3 is built from 14 residues. CDR1 and CDR2 from the germline V gene are SNHLY and FYNNEI. CDR3 amino acids: CASSEGQGNTEAFF. DNA for the CDR3: TGTGCCAGCAGCGAGGGACAGGGTAACACTGAAGCTTTCTTT.

Ten or more counts support this clonotype. This sequence joins TRBV6-4 and TRBJ2-1; D is possibly TRBD2 (5 bases). V lost 5 bases, J lost 1 base, and 6 bases lay in between. Germline assignment: CDR1 MRHNA and CDR2 SNTAGT. This CDR3 is 13 amino acids long. CDR3 residues: CASSSGSYNEQFF. The CDR3 DNA reads as TGTGCCAGCAGTAGCGGTTCCTACAATGAGCAGTTCTTC.

The chain employs TRBV7-2 and TRBJ1-1, with TRBD1 matching over 8 bases. The CDR3 length is 14 residues. CDR1 and CDR2 (germline): SGHTA, FQGNSA. Trimming at V came to 5 bases and at J to 4 bases, leaving 6 bases not matched to a gene. The CDR3 region has the DNA TGTGCCAGCAGCGGAGACAGGGGTGGCACTGAAGCTTTCTTT. Protein: CASSGDRGGTEAFF. Full variable domain (remainder filled in from reference TRBV7-2 and TRBJ1-1): GAGVSQSPSNKVTEKGKDVELRCDPISGHTALYWYRQSLGQGLEFLIYFQGNSAPDKSGLPSDRFSAERTGGSVSTLTIQRTQQEDSAVYLCASSGDRGGTEAFFGQGTRLTVV.

In its sample, this clonotype was seen many times. The J gene is TRBJ2-1, the V gene TRBV5-1, with 13 bases lining up with TRBD2. The CDR3 has 15 amino acids. Germline CDR1 SGHRS, CDR2 YFSETQ. J gave up 5 bases and V 4 bases, and 3 bases lay outside the gene matches. As DNA, the CDR3 is TGCGCCAGCAGCGAAGGGACTAGCGGGAACAATGAGCAGTTCTTC. Translated: CASSEGTSGNNEQFF.

This clonotype has at least ten counts. The rearrangement joins TRBV11-2 to TRBJ2-1; D may match TRBD1 or TRBD2 (7 bases each). Trimming pared 7 bases from V and 9 bases from J, leaving 19 bases between. Germline V gene data show CDR1 as SGHAT and CDR2 as FQNNGV. This CDR3 region has 14 residues. The CDR3 coding sequence is TGTGCCAGCACTGGGTCGCAGGGGGGGAGTGAGCAGTTCTTC. Its protein is CASTGSQGGSEQFF. The entire variable domain, with the rest obtained from reference TRBV11-2 and TRBJ2-1, is as follows: EAGVAQSPRYKIIEKRQSVAFWCNPISGHATLYWYQQILGQGPKLLIQFQNNGVVDDSQLPKDRFSAERLKGVDSTLKIQPAKLEDSAVYLCASTGSQGGSEQFFGPGTRLTVL.

This clonotype was observed many times. The V gene is TRBV21-1, the J gene TRBJ1-4; TRBD1 is taken as the D call from the table, unchecked against the DNA. TRBV21-1 counts as a pseudogene. This CDR3 has 17 residues. The CDR3 reads CASSDNCQGARREKLFF. Written as DNA, the CDR3 is TGTGCCAGCAGCGACAACTGCCAGGGGGCGAGAAGGGAAAAACTGTTTTTT.

J is TRBJ1-6 and V is TRBV6-2 or TRBV6-3, with a tentative D call TRBD1 (5 bases). Germline CDR1 and CDR2: MNHEY and SVGEGT. The CDR3 spans 16 residues. V shed 5 bases and J shed 6 bases, with 17 bases lying between them. The DNA for the CDR3 is TGTGCCAGCAGTCCTTCCCGACAGCCAACTAATTCACCCCTCCACTTT. It yields the protein CASSPSRQPTNSPLHF.

At least ten counts were recorded for this clonotype. This chain joins TRBV10-2 and TRBJ2-1; D not resolved. The length of the CDR3 is 14 residues. Trimming took off 8 bases at V and 8 bases at J, with 19 bases between the two ends. Germline V CDR1 and CDR2: WSHSY, SAAADI. The CDR3 sequence: CASARHLQPHEQFF. The DNA for the CDR3 is TGCGCCAGCGCCCGCCATCTGCAGCCCCATGAGCAGTTCTTC.

In this sample, this clonotype turned up many times. The chain joins TRBV10-3 to TRBJ1-1; a possible D gene is TRBD1 (6 bases). The germline gives CDR1 ENHRY, CDR2 SYGVKD. V dropped 4 bases and J dropped 0 bases, with 9 bases sitting between them. The CDR3 loop spans 14 amino acids. CDR3 region: CAISGRTVNTEAFF. The CDR3 DNA is TGTGCCATCAGTGGCAGGACAGTGAACACTGAAGCTTTCTTT.

This clonotype has a count of ten or more. The rearrangement joins TRBV4-2 to TRBJ2-5; 8 bases align to TRBD1. Germline V gene data show CDR1 as LGHNA and CDR2 as YNFKEQ. There are 16 residues in the CDR3. The trim removed 4 bases at V and 0 bases at J, leaving 7 bases unmatched. CDR3 region: CASSRRGLGDQETQYF. The CDR3 DNA reads as TGTGCCAGCAGCCGCAGGGGGCTAGGGGACCAAGAGACCCAGTACTTC.

As regards this clonotype: This clone may be a read error of a much larger clone one base away. The chain is built from TRBV2 and TRBJ2-2, with 9 nucleotides matching TRBD1. Germline V gives CDR1 SNHLY, CDR2 FYNNEI. The CDR3 spans 13 residues. CDR3 sequence: CVSRTGVHGELFF. The CDR3, as DNA: TGTGTCAGCAGGACAGGGGTTCACGGGGAGCTGTTTTTT. The full variable domain, rest sourced from reference TRBV2 and TRBJ2-2, is EPEVTQTPSHQVTQMGQEVILRCVPISNHLYFYWYRQILGQKVEFLVSFYNNEISEKSEIFDDQFSVERPDGSNFTLKIRSTKLEDSAMYFCVSRTGVHGELFFGEGSRLTVL.

CDR3 sequence reads: CASKIRGADQPQHF. As DNA, the CDR3 is TGTGCCAGCAAAATTCGGGGAGCAGATCAGCCCCAGCATTTT. The chain has TRBV6-1 and TRBJ1-5; no reliable D call. This CDR3 comprises 14 residues. Between the trimmed V and J ends, which lost 7 bases and 5 bases, there was a span of 15 bases. Germline-derived CDR1 and CDR2 are MNHNS and SASEGT.

This clonotype was observed many times. The chain combines TRBV6-5 with TRBJ1-2, with a weak D call TRBD1 (5 bases). V was trimmed by 6 bases and J by 0 bases, leaving 14 bases between them. The germline V gene encodes CDR1 MNHEY and CDR2 SVGAGI. The CDR3 is 15 amino acids. In nucleotides, the CDR3 is TGTGCCAGCAGCCGCCACAAGACAGCTAACTATGGCTACACCTTC. Translated: CASSRHKTANYGYTF.